A single sample gave rise to the 8 T cell receptor beta chains below, sequenced in a study of T cells in Graves' hyperthyroidism and ophthalmopathy. What was amplified from RNA transcripts were TCR beta CDR3 regions. In the first-round RT-PCR of the TCR CDR3, the HTBI primer set was used. MiXCR, run by TCRdb on the multiplex PCR reads, gives a single entry per CDR3 protein. The sample includes a few hundred thousand distinct CDR3 sequences, 46% of them seen just once. The sample consisted of peripheral blood or thyroid tissue (not recorded which). The receptors come from an adult woman with Graves' disease, either hyperthyroidism or ophthalmopathy (not recorded which).

This clonotype was counted at least ten times. The chain recombines TRBV29-1 with TRBJ2-2, with 10 bases aligning to TRBD2. Germline V gives CDR1 SQVTM, CDR2 ANQGSEA. Germline trimming cut 4 bases from V and 5 bases from J; bases unmatched to any gene: 4. CDR3 length: 14 amino acids. Written as DNA, the CDR3 is TGCAGCGTTGTGAGCGGGAGGGGTACCGGGGAGCTGTTTTTT. This translates into CSVVSGRGTGELFF.

The V and J genes are TRBV2 and TRBJ2-7, with D perhaps TRBD2 (6 bases). Trimming took off 3 bases at V and 7 bases at J, with 16 bases between the two ends. CDR3 size: 14 residues. In germline, CDR1 is SNHLY, CDR2 FYNNEI. CDR3 sequence (DNA): TGTGCCAGCAGTGAGGCCGGGAGACCCGGGGAGCAGTACTTC. Its protein product is CASSEAGRPGEQYF.

The chain employs TRBV5-4 and TRBJ1-2, with D perhaps TRBD1 (5 bases). Germline CDR1 SGHNT, CDR2 YYREEE (reference sequence). The V end lost 0 bases, the J end lost 4 bases, and 10 bases lay between the germline ends. This CDR3 region has 14 residues. CDR3 bases: TGTGCCAGCAGCTTGGAGACAGATAGCTATGGCTACACCTTC. Amino acids: CASSLETDSYGYTF.

This clonotype was detected only a few times. The chain joins TRBV29-1 to TRBJ1-2, with 12 bases identical to TRBD1. V was pared by 6 bases and J by 8 bases, with 7 bases of the junction left unmatched. There are 13 residues in the CDR3. Germline V gene lookup returns CDR1 SQVTM and CDR2 ANQGSEA. The CDR3 here is CSVGTGGTEGYTF. The CDR3 DNA reads as TGCAGCGTCGGGACAGGGGGCACTGAGGGCTACACCTTC.

The chain carries TRBV7-9 and TRBJ1-2; TRBD1 aligns across 7 bases. Trimming removed 5 bases from V and 0 bases from J; junction bases left unmatched: 6. CDR1 and CDR2 from the germline V gene are SEHNR and FQNEAQ (reference sequence). The CDR3 runs 15 residues. CDR3 loop: CASSTTGEANYGYTF. CDR3 bases: TGTGCCAGCAGCACAACAGGGGAAGCTAACTATGGCTACACCTTC.

J is TRBJ2-5 and V is TRBV7-7; possibly TRBD1 or TRBD2 for D (5 bases each). CDR1 is SSHAT, CDR2 FNYEAQ, per germline (reference sequence). This CDR3 has 16 residues. The V end lost 4 bases, the J end lost 4 bases, and 19 bases lay between the germline ends. The CDR3 here is CASSSLEGTVGETQYF. The CDR3 region has the DNA TGTGCCAGCAGCTCCCTCGAGGGGACGGTGGGAGAGACCCAGTACTTC.

This chain's CDR3 is CASNLFGSEAQYF. In DNA, the CDR3 is TGTGCCAGCAACCTTTTTGGGAGTGAAGCCCAGTACTTC. The chain links TRBV5-6 to TRBJ2-5; tentative D call: TRBD2 (5 bases). From germline, CDR1 is SGHDT and CDR2 YYEEEE. The CDR3 spans 13 residues. V was shortened by 6 bases and J by 9 bases, with 18 bases between the two germline ends. The variable domain in full, with the rest retrieved from reference TRBV5-6 and TRBJ2-5, is DAGVTQSPTHLIKTRGQQVTLRCSPKSGHDTVSWYQQALGQGPQFIFQYYEEEERQRGNFPDRFSGHQFPNYSSELNVNALLLGDSALYLCASNLFGSEAQYFGPGTRLLVL.

This clonotype was picked up many times. V gene TRBV10-3 combines with J gene TRBJ1-1; tentative D call: TRBD1 (5 bases). Germline V gene lookup returns CDR1 ENHRY and CDR2 SYGVKD. V was pared by 3 bases and J by 6 bases, with 11 bases between. The CDR3 spans 13 residues. CDR3 bases: TGTGCCATCAGTGAAACATTCAGGGCTGAAGCTTTCTTT. Translated: CAISETFRAEAFF.